This T cell receptor beta chain was identified in a study of regulatory T cells in long-lasting Graves disease. Time point given: newly diagnosed GD, antithyroid drugs for less than 3 months. Following extraction of RNA from PBMCs, that RNA was used to make the TCR library. General study points: Tissue studied was limited to peripheral blood, excluding thyroid tissue. Persistent patients had more shared public clonotypes (fewer than 3,000) than new patients (about 1,000). TRBV28, TRBJ1-2 and TRBJ2-5 emerged as the favored segments in persistent disease. Reduced TCR diversity was observed in persistent Graves' patients versus newly diagnosed patients.

Trimming left V 5 bases short and J 9 bases short, with 16 bases between. CDR1 is SEHNR and CDR2 is FQNEAQ in the germline V gene (reference sequence). CDR3 length: 13 amino acids. TCR beta libraries were built with iRepertoire HTBI primers and Arm-PCR of CDR3 regions. TCRdb fed the multiplex PCR reads into MiXCR, producing one record per CDR3 protein. In the table there are around 250,000 distinct CDR3 sequences, 20% of which are singletons. This clonotype was detected ten times or more. As yet, its antigen is unknown. The V call is TRBV7-9, the J call TRBJ1-2; no definite D call. Sequencing was performed on peripheral blood mononuclear cells (PBMCs), taken at new diagnosis, from a patient treated with antithyroid drugs. This TCR derives from a female donor with Graves disease. DNA for the CDR3: TGTGCCAGCAGCAAAGGGCCTCTGGATAGCTACACCTTC. This encodes CASSKGPLDSYTF.